The sequence of this T cell receptor (beta chain) was determined in a study of blood T cells in healthy people across ages. Regarding the study as a whole: Unsorted PBMCs ruled out conclusive naive versus antigen-experienced comparison. While age rose, TCR beta diversity per million T cells dropped in a roughly linear way.

This clonotype was seen more than once but under ten times. The antigen remains undetermined. PCR was performed a second time for 7 to 11 cycles using a sample-barcoded 5' primer and a J-beta primer mix. One entry per CDR3 protein results from TCRdb running MiXCR on the 5' RACE reads. Of about 670,000 distinct CDR3 sequences detected, approximately 52% appear once; the ten largest clones hold about 14%. This sequence was found in an elderly woman in good health. The sample was blood.

The CDR3 coding sequence is TGCGCCAGCAGCCAAGGCCCACCCGTACCATCCTACGAGCAGTACTTC. Translation: CASSQGPPVPSYEQYF. The chain recombines TRBV4-1 with TRBJ2-7; D gene uncertain. Trimming cost V 1 base and J 1 base, with 14 bases left between them. The CDR3 spans 16 residues. Germline V gene sequence: CDR1 MGHRA, CDR2 YSYEKL.